This T cell receptor (beta chain) was identified in a study of blood T cell repertoires in COVID-19. Some clones are missing from TCRdb's copy, which holds only in-frame ones; the method was immunoSEQ multiplex PCR. The table shows around 29,000 clones, with roughly 87% occurring only once. From germline, CDR1 is SGHKS and CDR2 YYEKEE (reference sequence). The CDR3 length is 16 residues. Trimming at V came to 2 bases and at J to 4 bases, leaving 7 bases not matched to a gene. Sequencing input: peripheral blood. J is TRBJ2-3 and V is TRBV5-5; 10 bases are shared with TRBD1. The receptor's source is a human donor in a cohort sampled during active COVID-19. The CDR3 here is CASSFRGDRGSDTQYF. CDR3 in DNA: TGTGCCAGCAGCTTTCGGGGGGACAGGGGTTCAGATACGCAGTATTTT. The entire variable domain, with the rest obtained from reference TRBV5-5 and TRBJ2-3, is as follows: DAGVTQSPTHLIKTRGQQVTLRCSPISGHKSVSWYQQVLGQGPQFIFQYYEKEERGRGNFPDRFSARQFPNYSSELNVNALLLGDSALYLCASSFRGDRGSDTQYFGPGTRLTVL.